This TCR beta chain is drawn from a study of CD8+CD57+ T cells in acquired aplastic anemia. Study overall: Healthy donors gave about 10.8 million reads on average for CD4+ cells. Study outcomes and limitations: Shared by patients and controls, around 27 CD8+ CDR3s were abundant in patients.

Many counts were recorded for this clonotype. The antigen is unknown. The junction had 5 bases not matched to a gene; V was cut back by 6 bases and J by 3 bases. This CDR3 has 13 residues. Germline CDR1 is MNHNS and CDR2 is SASEGT. The TCR beta profiling, which covered VDJ combination and CDR3 sequence, was carried out using genomic DNA as the template. TCRdb reprocessed the reads via MiXCR and lists one record per CDR3 protein. The repertoire includes about 110,000 distinct CDR3 sequences, 51% of them detected once, and about a third sits in the top ten. The clonotype was recovered from a human donor in good health, serving as a control. V usage is TRBV6-1 and J usage is TRBJ2-7; TRBD1 matches at 7 bases. Sequencing was done on a sample of sorted CD4+, CD8+, or CD8+CD57+ T cells (not recorded which) from PBMCs. In nucleotides, the CDR3 is TGTGCCAGCAGCGGTACAGGGGTCTACGAGCAGTACTTC. Translation: CASSGTGVYEQYF.